Listed below are T cell receptor beta chains from one sample, sequenced in a study of T-cell memory formation after mild COVID-19. MiXCR was run by TCRdb on the 5' RACE reads, yielding one entry per CDR3 protein. The table lists just over 60,000 distinct CDR3 sequences, 9.3% of them singletons. The sequenced sample consisted of PBMCs or a T cell subset sorted from them (not recorded which). These receptor sequences come from a man younger than 35 who had mild COVID-19 (a few samples of this study predate the infection). Cell type and time point are not known. CDR3s include the opening cysteine and the closing phenylalanine or tryptophan. D genes are given only for firm matches. For some rows the clone size is stated as once, few or many, or as a class when expanded; others skip it.

CASSFGLGGGETQYF	TGCGCCAGCAGCTTCGGACTAGGTGGGGGAGAGACCCAGTACTTC	TRBD2	15	TRBJ2-5	NA	TRBV5-1
CASSLLGGATNEKLFF	TGTGCCAGCAGCTTGTTGGGTGGGGCAACTAATGAAAAACTGTTTTTT	NA	16	TRBJ1-4	NA	TRBV7-2
CASSLGLAGATDTQYF	TGTGCCAGCAGCCTAGGACTAGCGGGGGCCACAGATACGCAGTATTTT	TRBD2	16	TRBJ2-3	few	TRBV7-2
CASSLNRLETQYF	TGTGCCAGCAGCTTAAATCGGCTGGAGACCCAGTACTTC	NA	13	TRBJ2-5	few	TRBV7-2
CASSLTVGETQYF	TGTGCCAGCAGCTTAACGGTCGGAGAGACCCAGTACTTC	NA	13	TRBJ2-5	NA	TRBV7-3
CASSLRLAGGHTQYF	TGTGCCAGCAGCTTGCGACTAGCGGGGGGGCATACGCAGTATTTT	TRBD2	15	TRBJ2-3	NA	TRBV7-2
CASSGDRRQDTQYF	TGTGCCAGCAGCGGGGACAGGCGACAAGATACGCAGTATTTT	TRBD1	14	TRBJ2-3	few	TRBV9
CASSWGPGSYEQYF	TGCGCCAGCAGCTGGGGTCCAGGATCCTACGAGCAGTACTTC	NA	14	TRBJ2-7	many	TRBV5-1
CASSLDTVKDTQYF	TGTGCCAGCAGCTTGGACACGGTCAAAGATACGCAGTATTTT	NA	14	TRBJ2-3	NA	TRBV11-2
CATRTSPDRAGEQFF	TGCGCCACCCGGACCTCGCCGGACAGGGCCGGTGAGCAGTTCTTC	TRBD1	15	TRBJ2-1	many	TRBV5-1
CASSRGQGDYNEQFF	TGTGCCAGCAGCAGGGGACAGGGGGACTACAATGAGCAGTTCTTC	TRBD1	15	TRBJ2-1	NA	TRBV11-3
CSVEGATGGSVAFF	TGCAGCGTTGAAGGGGCGACAGGGGGATCTGTAGCTTTCTTT	TRBD1	14	TRBJ1-1	once	TRBV29-1
CASTSTGGANIQYF	TGTGCCAGCACATCGACAGGGGGCGCGAACATTCAGTACTTC	TRBD1	14	TRBJ2-4	few	TRBV7-2
CASSRRDPNEKLFF	TGTGCCAGCAGCCGGCGCGACCCCAATGAAAAACTGTTTTTT	NA	14	TRBJ1-4	NA	TRBV5-4
CASSQVDRGYEQYF	TGTGCCAGCAGCCAAGTTGACAGGGGATACGAGCAGTACTTC	TRBD1	14	TRBJ2-7	many	TRBV4-2
CASSGDGFSAPETQYF	TGCGCCAGCAGTGGAGACGGGTTCTCTGCGCCCGAGACCCAGTACTTC	NA	16	TRBJ2-5	many	TRBV4-1
CASSLTVLGVSYNEQFF	TGTGCCAGCAGCTTAACTGTTCTCGGTGTCTCCTACAATGAGCAGTTCTTC	NA	17	TRBJ2-1	many	TRBV7-2
CASSLLPGGTSDTQYF	TGTGCTAGCAGCTTACTCCCCGGGGGAACATCAGATACGCAGTATTTT	NA	16	TRBJ2-3	few	TRBV7-7
CASSPSPQFRNTQYF	TGTGCCAGCAGCCCTTCGCCCCAGTTCAGGAATACGCAGTATTTT	NA	15	TRBJ2-3	NA	TRBV7-9
CSALRGGDFNIQYF	TGCAGTGCTTTGCGGGGGGGTGACTTCAACATTCAGTACTTC	TRBD2	14	TRBJ2-4	few	TRBV20-1
CASSSRGERNQYF	TGTGCCAGCAGCTCCCGGGGAGAGCGCAACCAGTACTTC	NA	13	TRBJ2-5	few	TRBV7-2
CASTLTSGGSNTGELFF	TGTGCCAGCACCCTGACTAGCGGGGGGTCGAACACCGGGGAGCTGTTTTTT	TRBD2	17	TRBJ2-2	few	TRBV12-3/TRBV12-4
CASSTGGRVSQETQYF	TGTGCCAGCAGCACCGGCGGTCGAGTCAGCCAAGAGACCCAGTACTTC	NA	16	TRBJ2-5	few	TRBV7-2
CASSLWANSETQYF	TGTGCCAGCAGCTTATGGGCGAACTCAGAGACCCAGTACTTC	NA	14	TRBJ2-5	NA	TRBV7-8
CSASAQATQYF	TGCAGTGCTAGCGCACAAGCGACCCAGTACTTC	NA	11	TRBJ2-5	many	TRBV20-1
CASWGGNEQFF	TGTGCCAGCTGGGGGGGGAATGAGCAGTTCTTC	TRBD2	11	TRBJ2-1	few	TRBV6-2/TRBV6-3
CASSLGDTGDYGYTF	TGTGCCAGCAGCTTGGGTGACACCGGAGACTATGGCTACACCTTC	NA	15	TRBJ1-2	NA	TRBV7-8
CASSLMSNQPQHF	TGTGCCAGCAGCTTGATGAGCAATCAGCCCCAGCATTTT	NA	13	TRBJ1-5	NA	TRBV5-5
CASSEDPRQNGGLNEKLFF	TGTGCCAGCAGTGAAGATCCGAGGCAGAACGGTGGACTAAATGAAAAACTGTTTTTT	NA	19	TRBJ1-4	NA	TRBV6-1
CASCRDCETQYF	TGTGCCAGCTGCCGGGACTGTGAGACCCAGTACTTC	NA	12	TRBJ2-5	NA	TRBV12-3/TRBV12-4
CASRKGEENIQYF	TGTGCCAGCAGAAAGGGGGAAGAGAACATTCAGTACTTC	NA	13	TRBJ2-4	few	TRBV12-3/TRBV12-4
CASSLYRQPQHF	TGTGCCAGCAGTTTATATAGACAGCCCCAGCATTTT	NA	12	TRBJ1-5	few	TRBV28
CASSAGTGGLTGELFF	TGTGCCAGCAGCGCCGGGACAGGGGGACTTACCGGGGAGCTGTTTTTT	TRBD1	16	TRBJ2-2	few	TRBV9
CASSLSGTGIPYEQYF	TGTGCCAGCAGCTTAAGTGGGACAGGGATCCCCTACGAGCAGTACTTC	TRBD1	16	TRBJ2-7	many	TRBV7-2
CSARVTHSYEQYF	TGCAGTGCTAGAGTAACACACTCCTACGAGCAGTACTTC	NA	13	TRBJ2-7	many	TRBV20-1
CATSDIDRVGYNEQFF	TGTGCCACCAGTGATATTGACAGGGTGGGCTACAATGAGCAGTTCTTC	TRBD1	16	TRBJ2-1	few	TRBV24-1
CASRRGGGSYNEQFF	TGTGCCAGCAGAAGGGGGGGCGGCTCCTACAATGAGCAGTTCTTC	NA	15	TRBJ2-1	NA	TRBV5-5
CASSQDRADANTGELFF	TGCGCCAGCAGCCAAGATCGGGCAGACGCGAACACCGGGGAGCTGTTTTTT	NA	17	TRBJ2-2	few	TRBV4-3
CASSLALSYEQYF	TGTGCCAGCAGCTTAGCGCTAAGCTACGAGCAGTACTTC	NA	13	TRBJ2-7	few	TRBV7-9
CAISERPDTQYF	TGTGCCATCAGTGAGCGTCCAGATACGCAGTATTTT	NA	12	TRBJ2-3	NA	TRBV10-3
CASSQDNKYNEQFF	TGCGCCAGCAGCCAAGATAACAAATACAATGAGCAGTTCTTC	NA	14	TRBJ2-1	many	TRBV4-3
CALWGVEDGYTF	TGTGCCCTATGGGGGGTAGAGGATGGCTACACCTTC	NA	12	TRBJ1-2	many	TRBV12-3/TRBV12-4
CASSPGYGYTF	TGTGCCAGCAGTCCAGGGTATGGCTACACCTTC	NA	11	TRBJ1-2	NA	TRBV6-2/TRBV6-3
CASSPQRGVYGYTF	TGTGCCAGCAGTCCCCAAAGAGGGGTCTATGGCTACACCTTC	NA	14	TRBJ1-2	NA	TRBV2
CASSLTDPGETQYF	TGCGCCAGCAGCTTAACAGACCCGGGAGAGACCCAGTACTTC	NA	14	TRBJ2-5	few	TRBV5-1
CASSLWVGGQSAEQYF	TGTGCCAGCAGTTTATGGGTAGGGGGACAGTCTGCCGAGCAGTACTTC	TRBD1	16	TRBJ2-7	few	TRBV12-3/TRBV12-4
CASSYSRGFEQFF	TGTGCCAGCAGTTACTCGAGAGGGTTTGAGCAGTTCTTC	NA	13	TRBJ2-1	many	TRBV6-5
CASSEQGAYGYTF	TGTGCCAGCAGTGAACAGGGCGCCTATGGCTACACCTTC	NA	13	TRBJ1-2	NA	TRBV2
CASSSGTGVRDGYTF	TGTGCCAGCAGCTCCGGGACAGGGGTGAGGGATGGCTACACCTTC	TRBD1	15	TRBJ1-2	few	TRBV28
CASSQDLGGNIQYF	TGCGCCAGCAGCCAAGATCTGGGGGGAAACATTCAGTACTTC	NA	14	TRBJ2-4	NA	TRBV4-3
CASSENAYGYTF	TGTGCCAGCAGTGAGAACGCCTATGGCTACACCTTC	NA	12	TRBJ1-2	NA	TRBV2